This T cell receptor beta chain was profiled in a study of blood T cell repertoires in COVID-19. Method: immunoSEQ multiplex PCR; TCRdb's copy keeps in-frame clones and lacks some. The table lists 200,000 to 300,000 clones, approximately 85% of them singletons. The TCR was taken from a woman aged 50 to 60 with acute COVID-19. Sequenced: PBMCs or T cells enriched from blood (not recorded which).

CDR3 nucleotides: TGTGCCAGCAGTCGTGAGAGGAATCAGCCCCAGCATTTT. This translates into CASSRERNQPQHF. This chain uses TRBV7-2 with TRBJ1-5; D call uncertain. The V end was cut by 6 bases, the J end by 4 bases, with 10 bases between. This CDR3 is 13 amino acids long. Per the germline V gene, CDR1 is SGHTA and CDR2 is FQGNSA.